This TCR beta chain emerged from a study of OX40 agonist ivuxolimab in advanced cancers. About the study: Melanoma, hepatocellular carcinoma, head and neck or renal cell cancer occurred in dose-escalation patients.

Here immunoSEQ multiplex PCR was the method, and the copy in TCRdb shows in-frame clones only, minus some. Among roughly 65,000 clones listed, 90% to 95% were seen once. The junction had 8 bases not matched to a gene; V was cut back by 2 bases and J by 4 bases. The CDR3 covers 16 residues. From germline, CDR1 is LNHDA and CDR2 SQIVND (reference sequence). The sequence came from an adult with an advanced solid tumor such as melanoma, head and neck, liver or kidney cancer. The source material was CD4+ or CD8+ T cells sorted from blood, sampled in a trial of the OX40 agonist ivuxolimab. The V gene is TRBV19, the J gene TRBJ1-1; TRBD1 matches at 9 bases. The CDR3 loop reads CASSITGTGLGTEAFF. CDR3 in DNA: TGTGCCAGTAGTATAACCGGGACAGGGCTTGGCACTGAAGCTTTCTTT. Full variable domain (remainder filled in from reference TRBV19 and TRBJ1-1): DGGITQSPKYLFRKEGQNVTLSCEQNLNHDAMYWYRQDPGQGLRLIYYSQIVNDFQKGDIAEGYSVSREKKESFPLTVTSAQKNPTAFYLCASSITGTGLGTEAFFGQGTRLTVV.